Shown below are 21 T cell receptor beta chains from a single sample sequenced in a study of blood T cells in healthy people across ages. The use of a sample-barcoded 5' primer and a J-beta primer mix characterized a second PCR of roughly 7 to 11 cycles. MiXCR was run by TCRdb on the 5' RACE reads, yielding one entry per CDR3 protein. The sample records some 1.4 million distinct CDR3 sequences, approximately 42% being singletons. What was sequenced was blood. The origin of the receptors is a woman aged 18-35 years in good health.

Here the CDR3 reads CASSLGGGVGDGYTF. The CDR3 nucleotides read TGCGCCAGCAGCTTGGGGGGTGGTGTCGGAGATGGCTACACCTTC. The rearrangement joins TRBV5-1 to TRBJ1-2; D remains ambiguous. CDR1 and CDR2 (germline): SGHRS, YFSETQ. The CDR3 covers 15 residues. V gave up 0 bases and J gave up 6 bases, with 15 bases separating them.

This sequence joins TRBV9 and TRBJ2-1; TRBD1 agrees at 7 bases. V was pared by 3 bases and J by 8 bases, with 11 bases of the junction left unmatched. Germline CDR1 reads SGDLS; CDR2 reads YYNGEE. CDR3 length: 15 amino acids. CDR3 in amino acids: CASSALQGIGDEQFF. The CDR3 coding sequence is TGTGCCAGCAGCGCATTACAGGGGATAGGGGATGAGCAGTTCTTC.

The chain recombines TRBV5-1 with TRBJ2-3; D gene ambiguous. Trimming removed 2 bases from V and 4 bases from J, with 11 bases in between. This CDR3 is 14 amino acids long. Germline V gene sequence: CDR1 SGHRS, CDR2 YFSETQ. CDR3 sequence (DNA): TGCGCCAGCAGCTTATATGGGGATCCAGATACGCAGTATTTT. Its translation is CASSLYGDPDTQYF.

The V and J genes are TRBV6-6 and TRBJ2-7; D possibly corresponds to TRBD2 (6 bases). The CDR3 spans 14 residues. V was clipped by 2 bases and J by 2 bases, with 10 bases between them. The germline V gene has CDR1 MNHNY and CDR2 SVGAGI (reference sequence). This CDR3 is CASSYVEGTYEQYF. CDR3 DNA sequence: TGTGCCAGCAGTTACGTGGAGGGTACCTACGAGCAGTACTTC.

This clonotype was recorded a few times. The chain is built from TRBV6-5 and TRBJ1-4; 10 bases are shared with TRBD1. CDR3 length: 20 residues. Germline V gene lookup returns CDR1 MNHEY and CDR2 SVGAGI. V shed 3 bases, J shed 0 bases, and the junction held 13 bases outside the gene matches. DNA of the CDR3: TGTGCCAGCAGTTATTCACCGGGACAGGGGATCTATTCAACTAATGAAAAACTGTTTTTT. It is translated as CASSYSPGQGIYSTNEKLFF.

This clonotype showed up many times. The chain links TRBV5-5 to TRBJ1-5; D ambiguous. CDR1 SGHKS and CDR2 YYEKEE come from the germline V gene (reference sequence). The CDR3 totals 18 residues. Trimming shortened V by 4 bases and J by 0 bases, and 20 bases separated the two germline ends. CDR3 loop: CASSAVEGLWDSNQPQHF. CDR3 in DNA: TGTGCCAGCAGCGCCGTGGAGGGTCTATGGGATAGCAATCAGCCCCAGCATTTT.

In the case of this clonotype: Germline and junction disagree at one end, which may indicate a read error. The chain couples TRBV6-1 to TRBJ1-1; a possible D gene is TRBD1 (5 bases). The CDR3 sequence is 16 residues long. In germline, CDR1 is MNHNS, CDR2 SASEGT. The CDR3 is CASSEARVWGNTETFF. CDR3 coding DNA: TGTGCCAGCAGTGAAGCGAGGGTGTGGGGGAACACTGAAACTTTCTTT.

The V and J genes are TRBV21-1 and TRBJ2-3; the table's TRBD2 call for D was not verified on the DNA. TRBV21-1 is recorded as a pseudogene. The CDR3 is 17 residues long. CDR3 nucleotide sequence: TGTGCCAGCAGCAAACCGACTAGCGGCCCTAGCACAGATACGCAGTATTTT. Translating gives CASSKPTSGPSTDTQYF.

This clonotype was seen more than once but under ten times. The chain joins TRBV20-1 to TRBJ1-5, with a possible D match to TRBD1 (5 bases). The ends were cut back, 2 bases at V and 1 base at J, with 12 bases in the middle. Germline V CDR1 and CDR2: DFQATT, SNEGSKA (reference sequence). CDR3 length: 15 amino acids. This CDR3 is CSARKSGQSNQPQHF. CDR3 sequence (DNA): TGCAGTGCTAGAAAGTCAGGGCAGAGCAATCAGCCCCAGCATTTT.

In its sample, this clonotype was seen a few times. The chain has TRBV27 and TRBJ2-1; a weak D match, TRBD2 (5 bases). Germline CDR1 is MNHEY and CDR2 is SMNVEV (reference sequence). V shed 9 bases and J shed 9 bases, with 18 bases lying between them. The CDR3 runs 13 residues. CDR3 sequence reads: CASSSRLEGEQFF. Written as DNA, the CDR3 is TGTGCCAGTAGCTCGCGACTCGAGGGTGAGCAGTTCTTC.

The chain recombines TRBV11-3 with TRBJ2-1; 8 positions agree with TRBD2. V was clipped by 5 bases and J by 0 bases; unmatched bases: 6. Germline V gene sequence: CDR1 SGHNT, CDR2 YENEEA. This CDR3 has 16 residues. The CDR3 coding sequence is TGTGCCAGCAGCCTCAGCGGGGGACGCTCCTACAATGAGCAGTTCTTC. It is translated as CASSLSGGRSYNEQFF.

As concerns this clonotype: At one end the junction does not follow the germline gene, possibly because of a read error. The genes are TRBV20-1 and TRBJ2-1; D is perhaps TRBD2 (5 bases). CDR1 and CDR2 (germline): DFQATT, SNEGSKA (reference sequence). This CDR3 region has 15 residues. CDR3 in DNA: TGCAGTGCCTTAGCGAGAGGAAGGAACTACAGTGAGCAGTTCTTC. Its protein is CSALARGRNYSEQFF.

This sequence joins TRBV5-1 and TRBJ1-5; D not certain. Looked up from germline, CDR1 is SGHRS and CDR2 is YFSETQ. Trimming removed 1 base from V and 4 bases from J, with 9 bases in between. The CDR3 consists of 14 residues. The CDR3 reads CASSLPGENQPQHF. CDR3 nucleotide sequence: TGCGCCAGCAGCTTGCCCGGGGAGAATCAGCCCCAGCATTTT.

The chain employs TRBV10-3 and TRBJ2-1; unclear D gene. The J call is uncertain, as TRBJ2-7 better fits the DNA end. Germline CDR1 is ENHRY and CDR2 is SYGVKD. CDR3 length equals 18 residues. CDR3 sequence reads: CAISAPLWVVDSYNEQYF. The CDR3, as DNA: TGTGCCATCAGTGCACCCCTATGGGTGGTAGACTCCTACAATGAGCAGTACTTC.

This clonotype was seen more than once but under ten times. The chain combines TRBV6-2 or TRBV6-3 with TRBJ2-7; no firm D call. Trimming left V 6 bases short and J 1 base short, with 13 bases between. The germline gives CDR1 MNHEY, CDR2 SVGEGT. The CDR3 spans 14 residues. DNA of the CDR3: TGTGCCAGCAGCAAGGAGTTGAATTCCTACGAGCAGTACTTC. This translates into CASSKELNSYEQYF.

This clonotype was seen only a few times. This chain joins TRBV20-1 and TRBJ2-7, with TRBD2 matching over 7 bases. The V and J ends lost 6 bases and 0 bases, in that order; junction bases with no gene match: 5. The CDR3 runs to 13 residues. Per the germline V gene, CDR1 is DFQATT and CDR2 is SNEGSKA (reference sequence). CDR3 in DNA: TGCAGTGCGCTAGCGGAAAGCTCCTACGAGCAGTACTTC. Amino acids: CSALAESSYEQYF.

The chain combines TRBV4-1 with TRBJ1-6; the D gene is possibly TRBD1 (5 bases). Trimming stripped 0 bases from V and 8 bases from J, with 14 bases between. Germline V gene data show CDR1 as MGHRA and CDR2 as YSYEKL. There are 16 residues in the CDR3. CDR3 loop: CASSQDVGVSDSPLHF. The DNA for the CDR3 is TGCGCCAGCAGCCAAGATGTGGGGGTGAGTGATTCACCCCTCCACTTT.

The chain carries TRBV15 and TRBJ1-2; possible D gene TRBD1, 5 bases. The germline V and J ends were trimmed by 0 bases and 5 bases, with 22 bases remaining between them. CDR3 size: 18 residues. The germline V gene encodes CDR1 LNHNV and CDR2 YYDKDF (reference sequence). In DNA form, the CDR3 reads TGTGCCACCAGCAGAGATCCTGGTGTCGGGGCCATCCTATATGGCTACACCTTC. This sequence encodes CATSRDPGVGAILYGYTF.

This clonotype has more than one count but fewer than ten. The V and J genes are TRBV5-1 and TRBJ2-1; tentatively, D is TRBD1 (6 bases). The CDR3 totals 15 residues. Trimming stripped 2 bases from V and 1 base from J, with 10 bases between. Germline CDR1 SGHRS, CDR2 YFSETQ. This chain's CDR3 is CASSLQGESYNEQFF. DNA of the CDR3: TGCGCCAGCAGCTTACAGGGAGAATCCTACAATGAGCAGTTCTTC. Based on the CDR3 plus reference TRBV5-1 and TRBJ2-1, the full variable domain is KAGVTQTPRYLIKTRGQQVTLSCSPISGHRSVSWYQQTPGQGLQFLFEYFSETQRNKGNFPGRFSGRQFSNSRSEMNVSTLELGDSALYLCASSLQGESYNEQFFGPGTRLTVL.

V usage is TRBV6-6 and J usage is TRBJ2-7; the D gene is possibly TRBD2 (5 bases). The V end was cut by 8 bases, the J end by 6 bases, with 11 bases between. CDR1 is MNHNY and CDR2 is SVGAGI in the germline V gene (reference sequence). The CDR3 consists of 11 residues. The CDR3: CASESGFEQYF. The CDR3 nucleotides read TGTGCCAGCGAGTCGGGGTTCGAGCAGTACTTC.

The chain links TRBV11-2 to TRBJ1-1; TRBD1 agrees at 11 bases. Unmatched junction bases numbered 6, after V lost 4 bases and J lost 5 bases. This CDR3 has 15 residues. Germline V gene lookup returns CDR1 SGHAT and CDR2 FQNNGV. CDR3 coding DNA: TGTGCCAGCAGCTCCCAAGGGACAGGGGGGACTGAAGCTTTCTTT. This encodes CASSSQGTGGTEAFF.